The 27 T cell receptor beta chains listed next were all sequenced from one sample in a study of T cells in Graves' hyperthyroidism and ophthalmopathy. RNA transcripts yielded amplified TCR beta CDR3 regions. When the TCR CDR3 underwent first-round RT-PCR, the HTBI primer set was used. TCRdb processed the multiplex PCR reads anew with MiXCR; each CDR3 protein has one entry. The data show around 380,000 distinct CDR3 sequences, less than 15% seen once. Specimen: blood. These receptors all come from a man under 40 with Graves' hyperthyroidism that later progressed to Graves' ophthalmopathy.

This clonotype was counted at least ten times. The chain combines TRBV7-3 with TRBJ1-2; TRBD1 matches 7 bases. The V and J ends lost 5 bases and 8 bases, in that order; junction bases with no gene match: 8. The germline gives CDR1 SGHTA, CDR2 FQGTGA. The CDR3 loop spans 13 amino acids. The CDR3 is CASSPQGGSGYTF. The CDR3 bases are TGTGCCAGCAGCCCCCAGGGGGGTTCGGGCTACACCTTC. The entire variable domain, with the rest obtained from reference TRBV7-3 and TRBJ1-2, is as follows: GAGVSQTPSNKVTEKGKYVELRCDPISGHTALYWYRQSLGQGPEFLIYFQGTGAADDSGLPNDRFFAVRPEGSVSTLKIQRTERGDSAVYLCASSPQGGSGYTFGSGTRLTVV.

This clonotype was recorded many times. This sequence joins TRBV7-8 and TRBJ2-1; no clear D gene. Germline values: CDR1 SGHVS, CDR2 FQNEAQ. CDR3 size: 14 residues. V lost 6 bases, J lost 0 bases, and 9 bases lay in between. This CDR3 reads CASRKIGSYNEQFF. CDR3 coding DNA: TGTGCCAGCAGGAAGATTGGCTCCTACAATGAGCAGTTCTTC.

This clonotype occurred a few times. The chain carries TRBV12-3 or TRBV12-4 and TRBJ1-3; 7 bases fit TRBD1. Unmatched junction bases numbered 8, after V lost 7 bases and J lost 5 bases. The CDR3 extends over 14 amino acids. DNA of the CDR3: TGTGCCAGCACCGACAGGGTTGTTCGAAACACCATATATTTT. This encodes CASTDRVVRNTIYF.

A few counts support this clonotype. The rearrangement links TRBV24-1 to TRBJ2-3; TRBD1 agrees at 8 bases. V dropped 5 bases and J dropped 2; count of bases not matched to a gene: 11. The CDR3 runs 17 residues. CDR1 and CDR2 (germline): KGHDR, SFDVKD. CDR3 residues: CATSGDRWTGNTDTQYF. CDR3 DNA: TGTGCCACCAGTGGGGATAGGTGGACAGGGAACACAGATACGCAGTATTTT.

There are a few counts of this clonotype. The CDR3: CASSSIPGQGWYEQYF. The CDR3 DNA follows: TGCGCCAGCAGCTCAATTCCGGGACAGGGTTGGTACGAGCAGTACTTC. This chain uses TRBV4-1 with TRBJ2-7, with 9 nucleotides matching TRBD1. Germline lookup yields CDR1 MGHRA and CDR2 YSYEKL. Losses at the gene ends were 5 bases for V and 4 bases for J; bases not matched to a gene: 12. The CDR3 covers 16 residues.

The sample holds many counts of this clonotype. The J gene is TRBJ1-5, the V gene TRBV2; D ambiguous. Germline lookup yields CDR1 SNHLY and CDR2 FYNNEI. This CDR3 region has 13 residues. Trimming removed 8 bases at V and 0 bases at J, with 8 bases between. CDR3 DNA sequence: TGTGCCAGCCAAAGAGATAGCAATCAGCCCCAGCATTTT. Its translation is CASQRDSNQPQHF. Full variable domain (missing parts from reference TRBV2 and TRBJ1-5): EPEVTQTPSHQVTQMGQEVILRCVPISNHLYFYWYRQILGQKVEFLVSFYNNEISEKSEIFDDQFSVERPDGSNFTLKIRSTKLEDSAMYFCASQRDSNQPQHFGDGTRLSIL.

In its sample, this clonotype was seen a few times. This sequence joins TRBV5-1 and TRBJ1-6, with 9 nucleotides matching TRBD1. The CDR3 consists of 16 residues. Germline values: CDR1 SGHRS, CDR2 YFSETQ. J lost 9 bases, V lost 0 bases, and 7 bases had no gene match. The CDR3 loop is CASSLGDRAAGSPLHF. The DNA for the CDR3 is TGCGCCAGCAGCTTGGGGGACAGGGCCGCGGGTTCACCCCTCCACTTT.

This clonotype was counted ten times or more. V is TRBV27 and J is TRBJ1-5, with a weak D call TRBD1 (6 bases). Germline CDR1 reads MNHEY; CDR2 reads SMNVEV (reference sequence). Trimming took 5 bases from V and 0 from J, leaving 11 bases between them. The CDR3 sequence is 15 residues long. CDR3 coding DNA: TGTGCCAGCAGTCGGGCAGGGGATAGCAATCAGCCCCAGCATTTT. Its protein is CASSRAGDSNQPQHF.

This clonotype has ten or more counts. The rearrangement joins TRBV15 to TRBJ2-5; D is uncertain. Between the trimmed V and J ends, which lost 0 bases and 5 bases, there was a span of 7 bases. Germline CDR1 reads LNHNV; CDR2 reads YYDKDF (reference sequence). CDR3 length equals 13 residues. The CDR3 sequence: CATSRDSVETQYF. The CDR3 DNA sequence: TGTGCCACCAGCAGAGATTCTGTGGAGACCCAGTACTTC.

This clonotype was counted ten times or more. This chain links TRBV28 with TRBJ1-3, with 7 bases aligning to TRBD1. With 3 bases clipped from V and 2 bases from J, the junction kept 7 bases outside the gene matches. The length of the CDR3 is 16 residues. CDR1 and CDR2 (germline): MDHEN, SYDVKM. For the CDR3, the DNA is TGTGCCAGCAGTTTCCGGTCGACAGGGCCTGGAAACACCATATATTTT. Amino acids: CASSFRSTGPGNTIYF.

This clonotype appeared many times. The V call is TRBV12-3 or TRBV12-4, the J call TRBJ1-2; 9 positions match TRBD1. The CDR3 length is 17 residues. The ends lost 5 bases at V and 0 bases at J; junction bases unmatched: 10. The CDR3 coding sequence is TGTGCCAGCAGTAAACCGCGGACAGGGGCAACTAACTATGGCTACACCTTC. Translating it yields CASSKPRTGATNYGYTF.

This clonotype was counted only a few times. The chain has TRBV6-1 and TRBJ1-6; a possible D gene is TRBD1 (5 bases). The CDR3 is 15 amino acids. Germline V gives CDR1 MNHNS, CDR2 SASEGT. V was cut by 6 bases and J by 4 bases, with 13 bases left in between. The CDR3 region is CASRPPTDYNSPLHF. In DNA, the CDR3 is TGTGCCAGCAGGCCCCCGACAGATTATAATTCACCCCTCCACTTT.

This clonotype appeared many times. The rearrangement joins TRBV28 to TRBJ1-3; D is possibly TRBD1 (5 bases). Trimming took 7 bases from V and 6 from J, leaving 19 bases between them. Per germline, CDR1 MDHEN and CDR2 SYDVKM. There are 15 residues in the CDR3. The CDR3 DNA reads as TGTGCCAGCAAAACCGCCGGGGCGCGGAAAAACACCATATATTTT. This gives the protein CASKTAGARKNTIYF.

The sample holds a few counts of this clonotype. V and J are TRBV12-3 or TRBV12-4 and TRBJ2-5; 12 bases are shared with TRBD2. V dropped 7 bases and J dropped 1; count of bases not matched to a gene: 7. The CDR3 covers 16 residues. The DNA for the CDR3 is TGTGCCAGCAAACTAGCGGGGGGCCCGTCCCAAGAGACCCAGTACTTC. Amino acid sequence: CASKLAGGPSQETQYF.

The V call is TRBV5-1, the J call TRBJ1-2; D gene ambiguous. The CDR3 contains 13 residues. V lost 0 bases and J 8 bases, leaving 11 bases between the germline ends. Germline-derived CDR1 and CDR2 are SGHRS and YFSETQ. The CDR3 is CASSLGSLGGYTF. The CDR3 DNA sequence: TGCGCCAGCAGCTTGGGTTCCCTCGGAGGCTACACCTTC.

This clonotype showed up many times. The chain has TRBV28 and TRBJ2-5, with 8 bases identical to TRBD1. This CDR3 has 15 residues. Losses at the gene ends were 7 bases for V and 2 bases for J; bases not matched to a gene: 9. Germline V CDR1 and CDR2: MDHEN, SYDVKM. The CDR3 reads CASNPGQARQETQYF. The CDR3 region has the DNA TGTGCCAGCAATCCGGGACAGGCCCGACAAGAGACCCAGTACTTC. The variable domain in full, with the rest retrieved from reference TRBV28 and TRBJ2-5, is DVKVTQSSRYLVKRTGEKVFLECVQDMDHENMFWYRQDPGLGLRLIYFSYDVKMKEKGDIPEGYSVSREKKERFSLILESASTNQTSMYLCASNPGQARQETQYFGPGTRLLVL.

A remark on this clonotype: At one end the junction does not follow the germline gene, possibly because of a read error. V gene TRBV30 combines with J gene TRBJ1-3, with D unresolved. The CDR3 totals 13 residues. Germline CDR1 is GTSNPN and CDR2 is SVGIG (reference sequence). The DNA for the CDR3 is TGTGCCTGGAGTGTGGACTCTGGAAACACCATATGTTTT. Encoded protein: CAWSVDSGNTICF.

Many counts were recorded for this clonotype. This chain uses TRBV4-1 with TRBJ2-2; D not resolved. Germline values: CDR1 MGHRA, CDR2 YSYEKL. This CDR3 contains 14 residues. Trimming removed 1 base at V and 1 base at J, with 4 bases between. The CDR3 DNA follows: TGCGCCAGCAGCCAAGCCCTGAACACCGGGGAGCTGTTTTTT. Encoded protein: CASSQALNTGELFF.

The J gene is TRBJ1-2, the V gene TRBV7-9; 7 bases are a match to TRBD1. Germline-derived CDR1 and CDR2 are SEHNR and FQNEAQ (reference sequence). This CDR3 region has 15 residues. The trim removed 2 bases at V and 7 bases at J, leaving 10 bases unmatched. The CDR3 region is CASSLLYDRVGGYTF. The CDR3 DNA sequence: TGTGCCAGCAGCTTACTATACGACAGGGTGGGTGGCTACACCTTC.

This clonotype was seen at least ten times. The chain recombines TRBV12-3 or TRBV12-4 with TRBJ2-5; perhaps TRBD2 as D (5 bases). V was shortened by 6 bases and J by 5 bases, with 13 bases between the two germline ends. The CDR3 covers 13 residues. The CDR3 nucleotides are TGTGCCAGCAGCCCCACTAGTCCGGAGACCCAGTACTTC. Translating it yields CASSPTSPETQYF.

This clonotype occurred many times. The rearrangement links TRBV6-1 to TRBJ1-1; 7 nucleotides line up with TRBD1. V was pared by 6 bases and J by 1 base, with 2 bases of the junction left unmatched. This CDR3 has 13 residues. The V gene's germline CDR1 is MNHNS and CDR2 SASEGT. The CDR3 loop reads CASRDRSNTEAFF. In DNA, the CDR3 is TGTGCCAGCAGGGACAGGTCGAACACTGAAGCTTTCTTT.

The chain couples TRBV27 to TRBJ1-2; 7 bases agree with TRBD1. The length of the CDR3 is 14 residues. The V and J ends lost 2 bases and 10 bases, in that order; junction bases with no gene match: 10. The V gene's germline CDR1 is MNHEY and CDR2 SMNVEV (reference sequence). CDR3 sequence (DNA): TGTGCCAGCAGTTTAAAGGGAGGGGGCGATGACTACACCTTC. This sequence encodes CASSLKGGGDDYTF.

The sample holds many counts of this clonotype. This sequence joins TRBV18 and TRBJ1-5; D uncertain. CDR1 is KGHSH and CDR2 is LQKENI in the germline V gene. The CDR3 length is 14 residues. Trimming removed 2 bases from V and 3 bases from J, with 8 bases in between. As DNA, the CDR3 is TGTGCCAGCTCACCAGCAGAAAACAATCAGCCCCAGCATTTT. Translation: CASSPAENNQPQHF.

In this sample, this clonotype turned up once. The rearrangement uses TRBV25-1 and TRBJ2-7; 11 nucleotides align to TRBD1. The CDR3 is made up of 13 amino acids. The germline CDR1 and CDR2 sequences are MGHDK and SYGVNS. The J segment lost 7 bases and the V segment lost 8 bases, leaving 7 bases of the junction unmatched. The CDR3 nucleotides read TGTGCCAGCGGTGGACAGGGGGCGGAAGAGCAGTACTTC. Its translation: CASGGQGAEEQYF.

This clonotype has a count of ten or more. The J gene is TRBJ2-2, the V gene TRBV6-5, with a weak D call TRBD1 (5 bases). Trimming took off 2 bases at V and 0 bases at J, with 13 bases between the two ends. The CDR3 is 17 residues long. The germline V gene has CDR1 MNHEY and CDR2 SVGAGI. DNA of the CDR3: TGTGCCAGCAGTTACAGTGTGGGGCACGCGAACACCGGGGAGCTGTTTTTT. This encodes CASSYSVGHANTGELFF.

This clonotype has a count of ten or more. The chain links TRBV7-2 to TRBJ1-6, with 8 bases matching TRBD1. The CDR3 has 16 amino acids. Trimming cost V 0 bases and J 3 bases; bases outside gene matches: 1. CDR1 is SGHTA and CDR2 is FQGNSA in the germline V gene. CDR3 DNA: TGTGCCAGCAGCTTAGCCGGGACAGGCTATAATTCACCCCTCCACTTT. It yields the protein CASSLAGTGYNSPLHF.

In this sample, this clonotype turned up many times. The genes are TRBV12-3 or TRBV12-4 and TRBJ1-2; possibly TRBD1 for D (5 bases). The CDR3 sequence is 12 residues long. V shed 8 bases and J shed 6 bases, with 13 bases lying between them. The CDR3 sequence is CASCTGDDGYTF. CDR3 in DNA: TGTGCCAGCTGCACAGGTGACGATGGCTACACCTTC.